Listed here are 28 T cell receptor beta chains from one sample, sequenced in a study of T cell responses to AZD1222 COVID-19 vaccine. The data were produced by immunoSEQ multiplex PCR, yet TCRdb's version contains in-frame clones alone and is incomplete. The data show roughly 130,000 clones, around 89% seen once. Sample: peripheral blood, taken on day 0 of AZD1222 vaccination. These receptors came from an adult in good health.

The rearrangement links TRBV5-4 to TRBJ2-3; no clear D gene. This CDR3 comprises 14 residues. Germline V gene sequence: CDR1 SGHNT, CDR2 YYREEE (reference sequence). Trimming took 2 bases from V and 3 from J, leaving 10 bases between them. The CDR3 coding sequence is TGTGCCAGCAGCTTCGACGGTATTACAGATACGCAGTATTTT. Protein product: CASSFDGITDTQYF.

This sequence joins TRBV6-5 and TRBJ2-1, with a weak D call TRBD1 (6 bases). This CDR3 comprises 15 residues. Trimming took 2 bases from V and 0 from J, leaving 8 bases between them. CDR1 is MNHEY, CDR2 SVGAGI, per germline. The CDR3 here is CASSYDRSSYNEQFF. As DNA, the CDR3 is TGTGCCAGCAGTTACGACAGGAGCTCCTACAATGAGCAGTTCTTC.

The chain carries TRBV4-3 and TRBJ1-2, with 11 bases that match TRBD1. J was trimmed by 7 bases and V by 0 bases; bases with no gene match: 10. Germline CDR1 LGHNA, CDR2 YSLEER. This CDR3 is 17 amino acids long. Here the CDR3 DNA reads TGCGCCAGCAGCCAAGATCTTGCGTGGACAGGGGGCTCTGGCTACACCTTC. Its translation: CASSQDLAWTGGSGYTF.

This clone was detected many times. The chain employs TRBV19 and TRBJ2-3, with TRBD1 identical over 9 bases. This CDR3 region has 15 residues. CDR1 and CDR2 from the germline V gene are LNHDA and SQIVND (reference sequence). The J segment lost 0 bases and the V segment lost 7 bases, leaving 5 bases of the junction unmatched. CDR3 region: CASTMGQGSTDTQYF. The DNA of the CDR3 is TGTGCCAGTACTATGGGACAGGGAAGCACAGATACGCAGTATTTT.

The chain employs TRBV10-2 and TRBJ1-5; D remains unclear. Trimming stripped 3 bases from V and 1 base from J, with 7 bases between. CDR1 is WSHSY, CDR2 SAAADI, per germline. The CDR3 is 14 residues long. The CDR3 DNA follows: TGCGCCAGCAGTGACGTAGTGAGCAATCAGCCCCAGCATTTT. Residues: CASSDVVSNQPQHF.

This clone occurred once. The chain has TRBV5-1 and TRBJ2-1; 7 positions agree with TRBD2. J was trimmed by 5 bases and V by 0 bases; bases with no gene match: 2. This CDR3 region has 14 residues. Germline CDR1 SGHRS, CDR2 YFSETQ. CDR3 DNA sequence: TGCGCCAGCAGCTTGGGGGCGGGAGACAATGAGCAGTTCTTC. It specifies CASSLGAGDNEQFF. Variable domain in full (rest from reference TRBV5-1 and TRBJ2-1): KAGVTQTPRYLIKTRGQQVTLSCSPISGHRSVSWYQQTPGQGLQFLFEYFSETQRNKGNFPGRFSGRQFSNSRSEMNVSTLELGDSALYLCASSLGAGDNEQFFGPGTRLTVL.

The chain uses TRBV5-1 and TRBJ1-1; D possibly corresponds to TRBD1 (6 bases). V dropped 4 bases and J dropped 3 bases, with 16 bases sitting between them. Germline CDR1 is SGHRS and CDR2 is YFSETQ. The CDR3 length is 15 residues. The CDR3 spells CASSPLQGLDTEAFF. As DNA, the CDR3 is TGCGCCAGCAGCCCTTTACAGGGCTTGGACACTGAAGCTTTCTTT.

This sequence joins TRBV13 and TRBJ2-3; possibly TRBD1 or TRBD2 for D (5 bases each). Germline V gene sequence: CDR1 PRHDT, CDR2 FYEKMQ (reference sequence). V lost 3 bases, J lost 1 base, and 11 bases lay in between. This CDR3 has 15 residues. CDR3: CASSFGARRTDTQYF. CDR3 in DNA: TGTGCCAGCAGCTTCGGGGCCAGACGCACAGATACGCAGTATTTT.

J is TRBJ1-1 and V is TRBV28; no clear D. V was cut by 7 bases and J by 7 bases, with 10 bases left in between. Per germline, CDR1 MDHEN and CDR2 SYDVKM. The CDR3 length is 11 residues. CDR3 bases: TGTGCCAGCACCTCCCCGAGTGAAGCTTTCTTT. It is translated as CASTSPSEAFF.

The chain joins TRBV4-3 to TRBJ1-5, with D possibly TRBD1 on 5 matching bases. Germline CDR1 reads LGHNA; CDR2 reads YSLEER. This CDR3 contains 13 residues. Trimming removed 4 bases at V and 4 bases at J, with 8 bases between. The CDR3 sequence is CASSLRQNQPQHF. The CDR3 DNA reads TGCGCCAGCAGCCTGAGACAGAATCAGCCCCAGCATTTT.

The chain employs TRBV6-5 and TRBJ1-2; D unresolved. The V end was cut by 4 bases, the J end by 8 bases, with 8 bases between. Looked up from germline, CDR1 is MNHEY and CDR2 is SVGAGI. This CDR3 contains 11 residues. The CDR3 here is CASSSARGYTF. CDR3 DNA sequence: TGTGCCAGCAGTTCGGCCAGGGGCTACACCTTC.

The chain is built from TRBV27 and TRBJ2-7; D might be TRBD1 (6 bases). Germline V lookup: CDR1 MNHEY, CDR2 SMNVEV (reference sequence). V was trimmed by 2 bases and J by 2 bases, leaving 13 bases between them. The CDR3 totals 15 residues. The CDR3 DNA is TGTGCCAGCAGTTTAGGTTCAGGGGTTACCTACGAGCAGTACTTC. It yields the protein CASSLGSGVTYEQYF.

V and J are TRBV6-5 and TRBJ2-5; D might be TRBD2 (5 bases). The V end lost 0 bases, the J end lost 5 bases, and 10 bases lay between the germline ends. The CDR3 contains 14 residues. In germline, CDR1 is MNHEY, CDR2 SVGAGI. This CDR3 is CASSYSRTWETQYF. DNA of the CDR3: TGTGCCAGCAGTTACTCAAGGACTTGGGAGACCCAGTACTTC.

This chain connects TRBV29-1 to TRBJ1-2; TRBD1 aligns across 8 bases. The germline gives CDR1 SQVTM, CDR2 ANQGSEA. V trimming: 7 bases; J trimming: 4 bases; junction bases outside the gene matches: 11. The CDR3 is made up of 14 amino acids. CDR3 nucleotide sequence: TGCAGCGCCGCCGGACAGGGCTCCGCCTATGGCTACACCTTC. Its protein product is CSAAGQGSAYGYTF.

The V and J genes are TRBV5-8 and TRBJ1-5; possible D gene TRBD1, 5 bases. The germline V gene encodes CDR1 SGHTS and CDR2 YDEGEE. There are 17 residues in the CDR3. V was pared by 4 bases and J by 2 bases, with 19 bases between. The CDR3 DNA follows: TGTGCCAGCAGCCCACCGGGGGGGGGTCTGGGCAATCAGCCCCAGCATTTT. This codes for CASSPPGGGLGNQPQHF.

V and J are TRBV7-2 and TRBJ1-5; D is ambiguous. The CDR3 covers 15 residues. Germline V CDR1 and CDR2: SGHTA, FQGNSA. V gave up 1 base and J gave up 7 bases, with 14 bases separating them. Written as DNA, the CDR3 is TGTGCCAGCAGCTTAGTTGAGGGCGCGGGACAGCCCCAGCATTTT. Its translation is CASSLVEGAGQPQHF.

The chain uses TRBV27 and TRBJ1-1; D gene uncertain. The germline gives CDR1 MNHEY, CDR2 SMNVEV (reference sequence). The CDR3 consists of 13 residues. The germline V and J ends were trimmed by 6 bases and 6 bases, with 14 bases remaining between them. CDR3 loop: CASSILRGPEAFF. The CDR3 DNA reads TGTGCCAGCAGCATTTTACGCGGGCCTGAAGCTTTCTTT.

The gene calls are TRBV30 and TRBJ1-5; TRBD1 might be the D (6 bases). V lost 3 bases, J lost 6 bases, and 15 bases lay in between. This CDR3 comprises 14 residues. The germline V gene has CDR1 GTSNPN and CDR2 SVGIG (reference sequence). This CDR3 reads CAWRARGARQPQHF. The CDR3 coding sequence is TGTGCCTGGAGGGCCCGGGGGGCCCGTCAGCCCCAGCATTTT.

This chain links TRBV5-8 with TRBJ1-4, with D possibly TRBD1 on 6 matching bases. Germline V lookup: CDR1 SGHTS, CDR2 YDEGEE. V dropped 5 bases and J dropped 5 bases, with 13 bases sitting between them. The CDR3 contains 14 residues. The CDR3 is CASRSGTLNEKLFF. For the CDR3, the DNA is TGTGCCAGCAGATCCGGGACACTAAATGAAAAACTGTTTTTT.

V and J are TRBV6-5 and TRBJ2-2, with 7 positions matching TRBD1. The CDR3 consists of 14 residues. Germline assignment: CDR1 MNHEY and CDR2 SVGAGI. Trimming at V came to 5 bases and at J to 5 bases, leaving 5 bases not matched to a gene. CDR3 nucleotides: TGTGCCAGCAGTACAGGGGTAGAGACCGGGGAGCTGTTTTTT. Translation: CASSTGVETGELFF.

V gene TRBV19 combines with J gene TRBJ1-5; tentatively, D is TRBD1 (5 bases). This CDR3 region has 16 residues. Germline lookup yields CDR1 LNHDA and CDR2 SQIVND (reference sequence). The V end lost 7 bases, the J end lost 0 bases, and 16 bases lay between the germline ends. The CDR3 protein is CASTDNRRNSNQPQHF. Here the CDR3 DNA reads TGTGCCAGTACCGACAACAGGCGTAATAGCAATCAGCCCCAGCATTTT.

The V call is TRBV11-1, the J call TRBJ1-6; D is perhaps TRBD1 (5 bases). CDR3 length: 16 amino acids. From germline, CDR1 is SGHAT and CDR2 FQDESV (reference sequence). With 1 base removed from V and 7 bases from J, the gap between germline ends came to 14 bases. DNA for the CDR3: TGTGCCAGCAGCTTAGGAGGGCCAGGGCTGAATTCACCCCTCCACTTT. Residues: CASSLGGPGLNSPLHF.

V is TRBV30 and J is TRBJ1-1; D is possibly TRBD1 (5 bases). Trimming cost V 0 bases and J 0 bases, with 20 bases left between them. This CDR3 is built from 18 residues. Germline loops: CDR1 GTSNPN, CDR2 SVGIG (reference sequence). CDR3 DNA: TGTGCCTGGAGTGTACCCCCTCGGGGGATGGGGATGAACACTGAAGCTTTCTTT. Residues: CAWSVPPRGMGMNTEAFF.

The chain carries TRBV7-2 and TRBJ2-2; 8 nucleotides line up with TRBD1. The J segment lost 4 bases and the V segment lost 0 bases, leaving 7 bases of the junction unmatched. The CDR3 has 17 residues. From germline, CDR1 is SGHTA and CDR2 FQGNSA. CDR3 sequence (DNA): TGTGCCAGCAGCTTAGCGCGGAGGGACAGGCTCACCGGGGAGCTGTTTTTT. It encodes CASSLARRDRLTGELFF. Based on the CDR3 plus reference TRBV7-2 and TRBJ2-2, the full variable domain is GAGVSQSPSNKVTEKGKDVELRCDPISGHTALYWYRQSLGQGLEFLIYFQGNSAPDKSGLPSDRFSAERTGGSVSTLTIQRTQQEDSAVYLCASSLARRDRLTGELFFGEGSRLTVL.

The DNA for the CDR3 is TGCGCCAGCAGCCAAGAGAGAGAACAGGGCTGGGGTCAGCCCCAGCATTTT. It codes for CASSQEREQGWGQPQHF. The chain has TRBV4-3 and TRBJ1-5; a weak D match, TRBD1 (6 bases). The CDR3 spans 17 residues. V was shortened by 0 bases and J by 6 bases, with 18 bases between the two germline ends. CDR1 LGHNA and CDR2 YSLEER come from the germline V gene.

The V call is TRBV10-1, the J call TRBJ2-2; D gene unclear. The V end lost 10 bases, the J end lost 4 bases, and 13 bases lay between the germline ends. The CDR3 loop spans 13 amino acids. Germline CDR1 and CDR2: WNHNN and SYGVQD (reference sequence). The CDR3 DNA reads as TGCGCCACAGTGGTGCCACGCACCGGGGAGCTGTTTTTT. This gives the protein CATVVPRTGELFF.

This clone was counted once. The chain recombines TRBV27 with TRBJ2-3; no definite D call. Germline CDR1 reads MNHEY; CDR2 reads SMNVEV (reference sequence). V lost 7 bases and J 8 bases, leaving 10 bases between the germline ends. CDR3 length: 11 amino acids. CDR3 sequence: CASILGSTQYF. Here the CDR3 DNA reads TGTGCCAGCATCCTCGGGTCTACGCAGTATTTT.

The chain links TRBV9 to TRBJ1-6, with 8 bases matching TRBD1. The V gene's germline CDR1 is SGDLS and CDR2 YYNGEE. Losses at the gene ends were 5 bases for V and 6 bases for J; bases not matched to a gene: 4. This CDR3 is 14 amino acids long. The CDR3 is CASSMGQANSPLHF. CDR3 DNA: TGTGCCAGCAGTATGGGACAGGCTAATTCACCCCTCCACTTT.